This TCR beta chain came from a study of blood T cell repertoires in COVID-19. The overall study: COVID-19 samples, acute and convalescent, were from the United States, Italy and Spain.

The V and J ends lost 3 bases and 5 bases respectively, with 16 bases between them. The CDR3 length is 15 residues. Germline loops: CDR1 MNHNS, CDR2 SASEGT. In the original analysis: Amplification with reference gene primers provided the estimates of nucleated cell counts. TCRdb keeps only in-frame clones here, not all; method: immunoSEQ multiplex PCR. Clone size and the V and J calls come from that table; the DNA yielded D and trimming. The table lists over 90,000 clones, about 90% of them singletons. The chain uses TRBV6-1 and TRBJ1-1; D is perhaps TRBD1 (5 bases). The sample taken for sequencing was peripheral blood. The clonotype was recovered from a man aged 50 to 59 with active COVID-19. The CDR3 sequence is CASSDFGGRWTEAFF. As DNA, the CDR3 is TGTGCCAGCAGTGATTTTGGGGGGAGGTGGACTGAAGCTTTCTTT.